Listed here are 16 T cell receptor beta chains from one sample, sequenced in a study of shared clonotypes between healthy human individuals. Libraries were prepared by immunoSEQ multiplex PCR; TCRdb keeps only in-frame clonotypes and omits some of them. The sample has approximately 1,500,000 clones; more than 95% are singletons. Source material: naive CD4+ T cells sorted from blood. As for subset: CD45RA+ positively selected. Source of these receptors: a man aged 30-40 years in good health.

This chain's CDR3 is CASSRPGGPTYEQYF. In DNA form, the CDR3 reads TGTGCCAGCAGCAGACCCGGGGGACCGACCTACGAGCAGTACTTC. V is TRBV28 and J is TRBJ2-7, with a possible D match to TRBD2 (6 bases). V shed 6 bases and J shed 2 bases, with 17 bases lying between them. Germline V lookup: CDR1 MDHEN, CDR2 SYDVKM. This CDR3 spans 15 amino acids.

This clone showed up just once. This chain joins TRBV6-5 and TRBJ2-7, with TRBD2 matching 12 bases. CDR3 length: 15 amino acids. After removal of 4 bases from V and 7 bases from J, the junction contained 8 bases not matched to a gene. The V gene's germline CDR1 is MNHEY and CDR2 SVGAGI. CDR3 nucleotides: TGTGCCAGCAGTTGGGCGACTAGCGGGAGTGGTGAGCAGTACTTC. Encoded protein: CASSWATSGSGEQYF.

The V call is TRBV28, the J call TRBJ2-1, with a weak D call TRBD1 (5 bases). CDR3 length: 12 residues. The germline V gene has CDR1 MDHEN and CDR2 SYDVKM. Trimming shortened V by 7 bases and J by 8 bases, and 12 bases separated the two germline ends. CDR3 coding DNA: TGTGCCAGCACCGTGGGGCCAGATGAGCAGTTCTTC. This codes for CASTVGPDEQFF.

This clone was observed a few times. The chain carries TRBV28 and TRBJ1-2; tentatively, D is TRBD1 (6 bases). V lost 3 bases, J lost 6 bases, and 11 bases lay in between. CDR3 length: 13 residues. CDR1 and CDR2 (germline): MDHEN, SYDVKM. The CDR3 bases are TGTGCCAGCAGTTTCGGCAGGGGCAATGGCTACACCTTC. This gives the protein CASSFGRGNGYTF.

The J gene is TRBJ1-2, the V gene TRBV28; D might be TRBD1 (5 bases). This CDR3 is 15 amino acids long. V lost 5 bases and J 8 bases, leaving 21 bases between the germline ends. Germline lookup yields CDR1 MDHEN and CDR2 SYDVKM. The CDR3 bases are TGTGCCAGCAGTCCCCGGGACGGAGCATGGATAGGCTACACCTTC. Encoded protein: CASSPRDGAWIGYTF.

The chain combines TRBV18 with TRBJ2-7; TRBD1 matches 10 bases. V gave up 4 bases and J gave up 4 bases; unmatched junction bases: 10. Germline lookup yields CDR1 KGHSH and CDR2 LQKENI. The CDR3 is 16 residues long. CDR3 DNA sequence: TGTGCCAGCTCACTTAAGACCGGGACAGGGGTATACGAGCAGTACTTC. Translation: CASSLKTGTGVYEQYF.

The genes are TRBV18 and TRBJ1-4; D not certain. V was pared by 4 bases and J by 7 bases, with 25 bases between. CDR3 length: 18 residues. Germline-derived CDR1 and CDR2 are KGHSH and LQKENI. CDR3 sequence (DNA): TGTGCCAGCTCACTGGATATGGTGATAGACTCTGGCCCTGAAAAACTGTTTTTT. Amino acids: CASSLDMVIDSGPEKLFF.

This clone was found a few times. The genes are TRBV10-1 and TRBJ1-5, with TRBD1 matching 8 bases. The ends lost 4 bases at V and 3 bases at J; junction bases unmatched: 2. Germline V CDR1 and CDR2: WNHNN, SYGVQD (reference sequence). CDR3 length: 14 residues. CDR3 protein: CASSAGGVNQPQHF. In DNA form, the CDR3 reads TGCGCCAGCAGTGCAGGGGGCGTCAATCAGCCCCAGCATTTT.

V usage is TRBV11-3 and J usage is TRBJ2-1; tentatively, D is TRBD1 or TRBD2 (7 bases each). The CDR3 runs 13 residues. The germline CDR1 and CDR2 sequences are SGHNT and YENEEA. With 5 bases removed from V and 9 bases from J, the gap between germline ends came to 14 bases. CDR3 sequence (DNA): TGTGCCAGCAGCCCGGGGGGACAGTTTGAGCAGTTCTTC. Residues: CASSPGGQFEQFF.

The gene calls are TRBV5-4 and TRBJ2-1; perhaps TRBD1 as D (6 bases). Trimming left V 3 bases short and J 0 bases short, with 19 bases between. Germline CDR1 SGHNT, CDR2 YYREEE (reference sequence). The CDR3 contains 18 residues. This chain's CDR3 is CASSSLSGRGGSYNEQFF. The CDR3 DNA reads as TGTGCCAGCAGCTCTCTTTCGGGCAGGGGTGGCTCCTACAATGAGCAGTTCTTC.

V gene TRBV6-1 combines with J gene TRBJ2-7; 11 bases are a match to TRBD2. V lost 4 bases and J lost 6; bases outside the gene matches: 5. This CDR3 region has 14 residues. Per germline, CDR1 MNHNS and CDR2 SASEGT. The CDR3 is CASSGLAGRGEQYF. CDR3 coding DNA: TGTGCCAGCAGTGGACTAGCGGGACGGGGCGAGCAGTACTTC.

V is TRBV5-6 and J is TRBJ2-2; 8 positions match TRBD1. Trimming removed 4 bases from V and 4 bases from J; junction bases left unmatched: 9. Looked up from germline, CDR1 is SGHDT and CDR2 is YYEEEE. This CDR3 is built from 16 residues. The CDR3 bases are TGTGCCAGCAGCGCGGACAGGGCCCCCCTCACCGGGGAGCTGTTTTTT. Translated, it gives CASSADRAPLTGELFF.

The CDR3 protein is CAWRPLAYYEQYF. The DNA for the CDR3 is TGTGCCTGGAGACCACTAGCTTACTACGAGCAGTACTTC. V usage is TRBV30 and J usage is TRBJ2-7; a possible D gene is TRBD2 (6 bases). CDR1 GTSNPN and CDR2 SVGIG come from the germline V gene (reference sequence). Trimming stripped 3 bases from V and 3 bases from J, with 12 bases between. The CDR3 extends over 13 amino acids.

The V gene is TRBV7-2, the J gene TRBJ1-2; D ambiguous. Germline V gene data show CDR1 as SGHTA and CDR2 as FQGNSA. The CDR3 contains 15 residues. Trimming took off 1 base at V and 4 bases at J, with 13 bases between the two ends. The CDR3 bases are TGTGCCAGCAGCTTAGAGGTGGGGTCGGTCTATGGCTACACCTTC. Amino acid sequence: CASSLEVGSVYGYTF.

This sequence joins TRBV28 and TRBJ2-7; tentative D call: TRBD1 (6 bases). V lost 6 bases and J 4 bases, leaving 13 bases between the germline ends. CDR1 is MDHEN and CDR2 is SYDVKM in the germline V gene. The CDR3 is 13 residues long. CDR3 bases: TGTGCCAGCAGCCTTTCCAGGGGATACGAGCAGTACTTC. It yields the protein CASSLSRGYEQYF.

This clone was seen a single time. Its ends do not fully match the called genes, so a read error is possible. The V and J genes are TRBV18 and TRBJ2-7; 9 nucleotides align to TRBD2. The germline gives CDR1 KGHSH, CDR2 LQKENI. This CDR3 has 14 residues. The CDR3 loop is CASSPGTSSSEQYF. In DNA, the CDR3 is TGTGCCAGCAGCCCCGGGACTAGCTCCTCCGAGCAGTACTTC.